The 27 T cell receptor beta chains below all came from one sample that was sequenced in a study of cytomegalovirus exposure and HLA in healthy donors. 13 Jbeta primers and 60 Vbeta primers were used for the PCR. The data were produced by immunoSEQ multiplex PCR, yet TCRdb's version contains in-frame clones alone and is incomplete. Counted here are about 98,000 clones, roughly 70% occurring once; the ten biggest clones make up 2% to 2.5%. The sample taken for sequencing was PBMCs. The source is a man aged 45 to 65 in good health and CMV-seronegative.

This chain connects TRBV6-1 to TRBJ2-7, with D perhaps TRBD2 (5 bases). V dropped 10 bases and J dropped 2 bases, with 15 bases sitting between them. This CDR3 is built from 13 residues. The germline gives CDR1 MNHNS, CDR2 SASEGT. This CDR3 reads CATSNVGAYEQYF. CDR3 nucleotide sequence: TGTGCCACTTCGAACGTCGGGGCCTACGAGCAGTACTTC.

CDR3 protein: CASSHQGSYEQYF. The CDR3 nucleotides read TGTGCCAGCAGCCATCAGGGTTCCTACGAGCAGTACTTC. The V call is TRBV14, the J call TRBJ2-7; D possibly corresponds to TRBD1 (5 bases). The CDR3 totals 13 residues. CDR1 is SGHDN, CDR2 FVKESK, per germline. V lost 3 bases and J 1 base, leaving 7 bases between the germline ends. Based on the CDR3 plus reference TRBV14 and TRBJ2-7, the full variable domain is EAGVTQFPSHSVIEKGQTVTLRCDPISGHDNLYWYRRVMGKEIKFLLHFVKESKQDESGMPNNRFLAERTGGTYSTLKVQPAELEDSGVYFCASSHQGSYEQYFGPGTRLTVT.

The V call is TRBV5-5, the J call TRBJ2-2, with 7 positions matching TRBD1. CDR1 and CDR2 (germline): SGHKS, YYEKEE (reference sequence). With V trimmed by 5 bases and J by 3 bases, 10 bases remained unmatched. The CDR3 totals 16 residues. CDR3 in DNA: TGTGCCAGCAGTCCGAACAGGGGTAGGGACACCGGGGAGCTGTTTTTT. This codes for CASSPNRGRDTGELFF.

This rearrangement joins TRBV28 to TRBJ2-7; D gene ambiguous. The germline V gene encodes CDR1 MDHEN and CDR2 SYDVKM. With 2 bases removed from V and 1 base from J, the gap between germline ends came to 12 bases. The CDR3 runs 15 residues. DNA for the CDR3: TGTGCCAGCAGTTTACGTCCAGATTCATCCTACGAGCAGTACTTC. Amino acid sequence: CASSLRPDSSYEQYF.

The rearrangement joins TRBV4-1 to TRBJ2-7; a weak D match, TRBD2 (5 bases). This CDR3 is 15 amino acids long. The V and J ends lost 0 bases and 0 bases respectively, with 9 bases between them. In germline, CDR1 is MGHRA, CDR2 YSYEKL. Here the CDR3 reads CASSQDWESSYEQYF. In DNA, the CDR3 is TGCGCCAGCAGCCAAGACTGGGAGAGCTCCTACGAGCAGTACTTC.

V usage is TRBV6-5 and J usage is TRBJ1-3; D call uncertain. The CDR3 covers 15 residues. V dropped 0 bases and J dropped 4 bases, with 10 bases sitting between them. Looked up from germline, CDR1 is MNHEY and CDR2 is SVGAGI. The CDR3 loop is CASSYSRTSGNTIYF. In nucleotides, the CDR3 is TGTGCCAGCAGTTACTCGCGGACTTCAGGAAACACCATATATTTT.

With regard to this clone: Other DNA sequences in the sample encode the same CDR3. V is TRBV6-6 and J is TRBJ1-1; 10 bases line up with TRBD1. The junction had 14 bases not matched to a gene; V was cut back by 5 bases and J by 11 bases. Per germline, CDR1 MNHNY and CDR2 SVGAGI (reference sequence). This CDR3 contains 15 residues. The CDR3, as DNA: TGTGCCAGCAGTGACCAGGACAGGGGGGCAGCCGAGGCTTTCTTT. Its protein is CASSDQDRGAAEAFF.

This clone was found once. The chain links TRBV5-8 to TRBJ1-1, with TRBD1 identical over 9 bases. The germline V gene has CDR1 SGHTS and CDR2 YDEGEE. The CDR3 is made up of 16 amino acids. V lost 5 bases to trimming and J lost 0 bases; unmatched junction nucleotides: 8. CDR3 in DNA: TGTGCCAGCAGACCCGGGACAGGGAGGGTGAACACTGAAGCTTTCTTT. The encoded protein is CASRPGTGRVNTEAFF.

V gene TRBV7-9 combines with J gene TRBJ2-6; 8 bases fit TRBD1. This CDR3 has 18 residues. The germline V gene has CDR1 SEHNR and CDR2 FQNEAQ (reference sequence). V was pared by 8 bases and J by 0 bases, with 12 bases of the junction left unmatched. Here the CDR3 reads CASYGLTGVSSGANVLTF. The CDR3 DNA sequence: TGTGCCAGCTACGGCCTGACAGGGGTGAGCTCTGGGGCCAACGTCCTGACTTTC. The variable domain in full, completed from reference TRBV7-9 and TRBJ2-6, reads DTGVSQNPRHKITKRGQNVTFRCDPISEHNRLYWYRQTLGQGPEFLTYFQNEAQLEKSRLLSDRFSAERPKGSFSTLEIQRTEQGDSAMYLCASYGLTGVSSGANVLTFGAGSRLTVL.

This clone was found once. This chain uses TRBV6-5 with TRBJ2-7; tentative D call: TRBD2 (5 bases). This CDR3 contains 13 residues. Deletions cut 0 bases from V and 5 bases from J, with 8 bases between. The V gene's germline CDR1 is MNHEY and CDR2 SVGAGI. CDR3 sequence: CASSYSPGDEQYF. DNA for the CDR3: TGTGCCAGCAGTTACTCGCCCGGGGACGAGCAGTACTTC.

This chain uses TRBV7-9 with TRBJ2-7; the match to TRBD1 covers 9 bases. The germline CDR1 and CDR2 sequences are SEHNR and FQNEAQ (reference sequence). The CDR3 loop spans 16 amino acids. Germline trimming cut 4 bases from V and 4 bases from J; bases unmatched to any gene: 11. The CDR3 DNA follows: TGTGCCAGCAGCTCCATCCCGGGACAGGGTACTTACGAGCAGTACTTC. It is translated as CASSSIPGQGTYEQYF.

The V and J genes are TRBV5-6 and TRBJ1-4; 7 bases map to TRBD1. J gave up 3 bases and V 1 base, and 3 bases lay outside the gene matches. CDR1 is SGHDT, CDR2 YYEEEE, per germline. The CDR3 contains 15 residues. CDR3 amino acids: CASSLSGTANEKLFF. CDR3 DNA: TGTGCCAGCAGCTTGAGTGGGACAGCTAATGAAAAACTGTTTTTT.

This clone has only a few counts. The chain has TRBV27 and TRBJ1-1; no definite D call. Trimming took off 5 bases at V and 9 bases at J, with 16 bases between the two ends. From germline, CDR1 is MNHEY and CDR2 SMNVEV (reference sequence). This CDR3 region has 13 residues. The CDR3 DNA sequence: TGTGCCAGCAGTAACCTTGCCGCGCAACAAGCTTTCTTT. Its protein is CASSNLAAQQAFF.

J is TRBJ2-5 and V is TRBV11-2; TRBD1 aligns across 7 bases. Trimming removed 5 bases from V and 4 bases from J; junction bases left unmatched: 10. CDR3 length: 15 residues. The germline V gene has CDR1 SGHAT and CDR2 FQNNGV. Here the CDR3 DNA reads TGTGCCAGCAGCCCCAGGAACCAGGGGGTAGAGACCCAGTACTTC. It translates to CASSPRNQGVETQYF.

This clone showed up just a few times. The chain has TRBV28 and TRBJ1-2, with a tentative D call TRBD1 (6 bases). The germline V gene encodes CDR1 MDHEN and CDR2 SYDVKM. The V end was cut by 4 bases, the J end by 4 bases, with 10 bases between. This CDR3 contains 13 residues. CDR3: CASSSGQSYGYTF. The CDR3 DNA reads as TGTGCCAGCAGTTCGGGACAATCCTATGGCTACACCTTC.

V and J are TRBV25-1 and TRBJ2-2, with no clear D. V lost 1 base, J lost 3 bases, and 18 bases lay in between. The CDR3 is 18 amino acids. From germline, CDR1 is MGHDK and CDR2 SYGVNS. The CDR3 sequence: CASSESVKVADDTGELFF. The DNA for the CDR3 is TGTGCCAGCAGTGAATCGGTGAAGGTAGCAGATGACACCGGGGAGCTGTTTTTT.

V is TRBV11-2 and J is TRBJ2-3; 9 bases are a match to TRBD2. Germline CDR1 SGHAT, CDR2 FQNNGV. The CDR3 runs 16 residues. The trim removed 6 bases at V and 4 bases at J, leaving 11 bases unmatched. The DNA of the CDR3 is TGTGCCAGCAGTTTCACCGCGGGGGGGCCCGCAGATACGCAGTATTTT. Its translation: CASSFTAGGPADTQYF. The variable domain in full, completed from reference TRBV11-2 and TRBJ2-3, reads EAGVAQSPRYKIIEKRQSVAFWCNPISGHATLYWYQQILGQGPKLLIQFQNNGVVDDSQLPKDRFSAERLKGVDSTLKIQPAKLEDSAVYLCASSFTAGGPADTQYFGPGTRLTVL.

The chain is built from TRBV29-1 and TRBJ2-5; weak D call: TRBD2 (6 bases). V was cut by 4 bases and J by 5 bases, with 17 bases left in between. Germline values: CDR1 SQVTM, CDR2 ANQGSEA. The length of the CDR3 is 14 residues. This CDR3 reads CSVAGGRTTETQYF. The CDR3 DNA follows: TGCAGCGTTGCGGGTGGGAGGACGACGGAGACCCAGTACTTC. The full variable domain, in which reference TRBV29-1 and TRBJ2-5 provide the parts outside the CDR3, is SAVISQKPSRDICQRGTSLTIQCQVDSQVTMMFWYRQQPGQSLTLIATANQGSEATYESGFVIDKFPISRPNLTFSTLTVSNMSPEDSSIYLCSVAGGRTTETQYFGPGTRLLVL.

The chain links TRBV11-2 to TRBJ2-4; D might be TRBD1 (6 bases). Between the trimmed V and J ends, which lost 5 bases and 0 bases, there was a span of 11 bases. The CDR3 extends over 15 amino acids. The germline V gene has CDR1 SGHAT and CDR2 FQNNGV. The CDR3, as DNA: TGTGCCAGCAGCCTGGACAGTCTAGCCAAAAACATTCAGTACTTC. Translating it yields CASSLDSLAKNIQYF.

This rearrangement joins TRBV5-6 to TRBJ1-2; D uncertain. This CDR3 has 13 residues. V was pared by 0 bases and J by 0 bases, with 3 bases between. The germline V gene encodes CDR1 SGHDT and CDR2 YYEEEE. CDR3 DNA: TGTGCCAGCAGCTTGGATACTAACTATGGCTACACCTTC. This sequence encodes CASSLDTNYGYTF.

This clone occurred a few times. The CDR3 coding sequence is TGCGCCAGCAGCTTGGCCGGGACTAGCGGGCCGAGCTCCTACAATGAGCAGTTCTTC. It translates to CASSLAGTSGPSSYNEQFF. The genes are TRBV5-1 and TRBJ2-1; 12 bases align to TRBD2. V was clipped by 0 bases and J by 0 bases; unmatched bases: 7. The CDR3 spans 19 residues. Germline lookup yields CDR1 SGHRS and CDR2 YFSETQ.

V is TRBV10-3 and J is TRBJ1-4, with D perhaps TRBD1 (6 bases). Germline V gene lookup returns CDR1 ENHRY and CDR2 SYGVKD. The V gene lost 10 bases and the J gene lost 2 bases, with 11 bases spanning the gap. The CDR3 spans 13 residues. The CDR3 DNA sequence: TGTGCCACGACGGGACATACTAATGAAAAACTGTTTTTT. Its translation is CATTGHTNEKLFF.

This clone was counted a few times. The V call is TRBV5-4, the J call TRBJ2-5; 8 bases match TRBD1. The CDR3 sequence is 17 residues long. The V segment lost 0 bases and the J segment 0 bases; nucleotides outside the gene matches: 7. CDR1 is SGHNT and CDR2 is YYREEE in the germline V gene (reference sequence). CDR3 amino acids: CASSLVGQGLYQETQYF. As DNA, the CDR3 is TGTGCCAGCAGCTTGGTCGGACAGGGACTGTACCAAGAGACCCAGTACTTC.

This chain joins TRBV5-4 and TRBJ2-1, with a possible D match to TRBD2 (5 bases). Trimming took 4 bases from V and 5 from J, leaving 10 bases between them. Germline V gene data show CDR1 as SGHNT and CDR2 as YYREEE (reference sequence). This CDR3 contains 13 residues. CDR3 sequence (DNA): TGTGCCAGCAGCCTCGGACTCGACAATGAGCAGTTCTTC. Amino acid sequence: CASSLGLDNEQFF.

This clone was counted between two and nine times. The V call is TRBV2, the J call TRBJ2-4, with D maybe TRBD2 (6 bases). CDR1 is SNHLY, CDR2 FYNNEI, per germline. CDR3 length: 15 amino acids. Trimming removed 10 bases at V and 8 bases at J, with 24 bases between. CDR3 region: CAIFISGPQVDIQYF. CDR3 bases: TGTGCCATATTCATAAGCGGGCCCCAAGTGGACATTCAGTACTTC.

The chain is built from TRBV7-2 and TRBJ1-5; perhaps TRBD1 as D (6 bases). CDR1 is SGHTA, CDR2 FQGNSA, per germline. Deletions cut 5 bases from V and 5 bases from J, with 10 bases between. The CDR3 loop spans 13 amino acids. The CDR3 DNA follows: TGTGCCAGCAGCCTCAGGGGTGATCAGCCCCAGCATTTT. Translating gives CASSLRGDQPQHF.

V usage is TRBV28 and J usage is TRBJ1-2, with unresolved D. Trimming stripped 6 bases from V and 0 bases from J, with 8 bases between. This CDR3 spans 13 amino acids. CDR1 MDHEN and CDR2 SYDVKM come from the germline V gene. CDR3 residues: CASREGSNYGYTF. The CDR3 DNA follows: TGTGCCAGCAGGGAGGGATCTAACTATGGCTACACCTTC.